These T cell receptor beta chains were read from a single sample in a study of shared clonotypes between healthy human individuals. Libraries were prepared by immunoSEQ multiplex PCR; TCRdb keeps only in-frame clonotypes and omits some of them. The data contain 450,000 to 650,000 clones, around 81% of them singletons. The sample was PBMCs. All receptors come from a woman aged 40 to 50 in good health. Some clones in this sample may be carry-over from other donors' samples. The CDR3 runs from the conserved cysteine through the conserved F or W.

j_call: TRBJ2-5; v_call: TRBV9; cdr3_length: 14; cdr3_aa: CASSVGTSGETQYF
j_call: TRBJ2-3; v_call: TRBV5-1; cdr3_length: 13; cdr3_aa: CASSLGVGDTQYF
j_call: TRBJ2-1; v_call: TRBV7-2; cdr3_length: 16; cdr3_aa: CASSPKGLTANNEQFF
j_call: TRBJ1-4; v_call: TRBV29-1; cdr3_length: 11; cdr3_aa: CSVGTNEKLFF
j_call: TRBJ2-5; v_call: TRBV5-6; cdr3_length: 16; cdr3_aa: CASSLGLGFREETQYF
j_call: TRBJ2-3; v_call: TRBV5-1; cdr3_length: 14; cdr3_aa: CASSLWSSADTQYF
j_call: TRBJ1-2; v_call: TRBV2; cdr3_length: 14; cdr3_aa: CASSGLTGANGYTF
j_call: TRBJ2-5; v_call: TRBV27; cdr3_length: 15; cdr3_aa: CASSFAGTNQETQYF
j_call: TRBJ1-2; v_call: TRBV5-5; cdr3_length: 14; cdr3_aa: CASSFLQEEYGYTF
j_call: TRBJ2-1; v_call: TRBV28; cdr3_length: 15; cdr3_aa: CASSNGQGGYNEQFF
j_call: TRBJ1-5; v_call: TRBV6-6; cdr3_length: 13; cdr3_aa: CASSYGAQGPQHF
j_call: TRBJ2-3; v_call: TRBV4-3; cdr3_length: 15; cdr3_aa: CASSLRGGRTDTQYF
j_call: TRBJ1-1; v_call: TRBV18; cdr3_length: 12; cdr3_aa: CASSPRQGEAFF
j_call: TRBJ2-2; v_call: TRBV28; cdr3_length: 15; cdr3_aa: CASRRTSGNTGELFF
j_call: TRBJ2-7; v_call: TRBV14; cdr3_length: 17; cdr3_aa: CASSQLGQGAGIREQYF
j_call: TRBJ1-1; v_call: TRBV18; cdr3_length: 14; cdr3_aa: CASSGRRANTEAFF
j_call: TRBJ1-4; v_call: TRBV28; cdr3_length: 15; cdr3_aa: CASSLHSATNEKLFF
j_call: TRBJ1-5; v_call: TRBV7-2; cdr3_length: 15; cdr3_aa: CASSLAAGNHQPQHF
j_call: TRBJ2-5; v_call: TRBV5-1; cdr3_length: 16; cdr3_aa: CASSSTGQGAQKTQYF
j_call: TRBJ2-5; v_call: TRBV2; cdr3_length: 15; cdr3_aa: CASSAGGDDRETQYF
j_call: TRBJ1-2; v_call: TRBV27; cdr3_length: 15; cdr3_aa: CASSLSPGGAYGYTF
j_call: TRBJ1-1; v_call: TRBV20-1; cdr3_length: 11; cdr3_aa: CSARDRIEAFF
j_call: TRBJ1-2; v_call: TRBV27; cdr3_length: 16; cdr3_aa: CASSYTGVFSDYGYTF
j_call: TRBJ1-5; v_call: TRBV9; cdr3_length: 11; cdr3_aa: CASKREQPQHF
j_call: TRBJ1-1; v_call: TRBV6-5; cdr3_length: 13; cdr3_aa: CAREGQSNTEAFF
j_call: TRBJ2-7; v_call: TRBV7-3; cdr3_length: 15; cdr3_aa: CASSLNGGGFYEQYF
j_call: TRBJ2-6; v_call: TRBV7-2; cdr3_length: 15; cdr3_aa: CASSLGQPGANVLTF
j_call: TRBJ1-1; v_call: TRBV6-6; cdr3_length: 14; cdr3_aa: CASSYPQGVTEAFF
j_call: TRBJ1-4; v_call: TRBV30; cdr3_length: 14; cdr3_aa: CASNQGVTNEKLFF
j_call: TRBJ2-7; v_call: TRBV5-6; cdr3_length: 15; cdr3_aa: CASSLGLAARAEQYF
j_call: TRBJ2-1; v_call: TRBV2; cdr3_length: 14; cdr3_aa: CASSSPRSYNEQFF
j_call: TRBJ1-1; v_call: TRBV5-4; cdr3_length: 13; cdr3_aa: CASSTHRNTEAFF
j_call: TRBJ2-7; v_call: TRBV2; cdr3_length: 15; cdr3_aa: CASRDRRDRGYEQYF
j_call: TRBJ2-5; v_call: TRBV5-1; cdr3_length: 14; cdr3_aa: CASSLDAHLETQYF
j_call: TRBJ2-1; v_call: TRBV27; cdr3_length: 11; cdr3_aa: CASRRSGEQFF
j_call: TRBJ2-7; v_call: TRBV15; cdr3_length: 16; cdr3_aa: CATSRAWGGGSYEQYF
j_call: TRBJ2-6; v_call: TRBV6-1; cdr3_length: 14; cdr3_aa: CATLDLSGANVLTF
j_call: TRBJ2-7; v_call: TRBV11-2; cdr3_length: 14; cdr3_aa: CASSLEGGDYEQYF
j_call: TRBJ2-7; v_call: TRBV6-1; cdr3_length: 16; cdr3_aa: CASSVPLGPSGEEQYF
j_call: TRBJ1-2; v_call: TRBV25-1; cdr3_length: 12; cdr3_aa: CASSGGARGYTF
j_call: TRBJ1-2; v_call: TRBV30; cdr3_length: 11; cdr3_aa: CAWSEGYGYTF
j_call: TRBJ2-3; v_call: TRBV5-4; cdr3_length: 13; cdr3_aa: CASSLSLRDTQYF
j_call: TRBJ2-7; v_call: TRBV10-3; cdr3_length: 14; cdr3_aa: CAISESGQVDEQYF
j_call: TRBJ2-7; v_call: TRBV6-5; cdr3_length: 12; cdr3_aa: CASSGDGHEQYF
j_call: TRBJ2-2; v_call: TRBV28; cdr3_length: 14; cdr3_aa: CASGASGDTGELFF
j_call: TRBJ2-2; v_call: TRBV5-6; cdr3_length: 13; cdr3_aa: CASTQANTGELFF
j_call: TRBJ2-7; v_call: TRBV5-1; cdr3_length: 14; cdr3_aa: CASSLDGQSYEQYF
j_call: TRBJ2-7; v_call: TRBV18; cdr3_length: 15; cdr3_aa: CASSPPVQGSYEQYF